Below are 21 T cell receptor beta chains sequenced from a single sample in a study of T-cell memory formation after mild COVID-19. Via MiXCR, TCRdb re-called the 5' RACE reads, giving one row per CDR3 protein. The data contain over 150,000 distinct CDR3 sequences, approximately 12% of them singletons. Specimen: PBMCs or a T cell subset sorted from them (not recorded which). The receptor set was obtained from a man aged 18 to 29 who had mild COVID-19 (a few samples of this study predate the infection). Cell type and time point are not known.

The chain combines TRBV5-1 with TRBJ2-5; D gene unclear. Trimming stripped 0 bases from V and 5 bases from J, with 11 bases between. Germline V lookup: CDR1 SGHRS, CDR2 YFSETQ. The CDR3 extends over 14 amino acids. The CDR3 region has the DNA TGCGCCAGCAGCTTGGCCCCCCGGCCCGAGACCCAGTACTTC. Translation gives CASSLAPRPETQYF.

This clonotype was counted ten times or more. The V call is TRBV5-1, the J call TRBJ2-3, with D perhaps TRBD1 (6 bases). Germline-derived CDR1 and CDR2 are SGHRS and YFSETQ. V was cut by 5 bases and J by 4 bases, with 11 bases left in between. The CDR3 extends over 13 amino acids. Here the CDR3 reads CASSPEGADTQYF. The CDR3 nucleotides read TGCGCCAGCAGTCCCGAGGGGGCAGATACGCAGTATTTT.

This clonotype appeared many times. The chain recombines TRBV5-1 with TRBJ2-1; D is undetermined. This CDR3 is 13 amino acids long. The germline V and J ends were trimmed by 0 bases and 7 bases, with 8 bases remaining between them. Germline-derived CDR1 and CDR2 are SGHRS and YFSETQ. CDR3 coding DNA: TGCGCCAGCAGCTTGGCCATGGTTAATGAGCAGTTCTTC. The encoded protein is CASSLAMVNEQFF. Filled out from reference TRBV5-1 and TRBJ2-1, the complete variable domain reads KAGVTQTPRYLIKTRGQQVTLSCSPISGHRSVSWYQQTPGQGLQFLFEYFSETQRNKGNFPGRFSGRQFSNSRSEMNVSTLELGDSALYLCASSLAMVNEQFFGPGTRLTVL.

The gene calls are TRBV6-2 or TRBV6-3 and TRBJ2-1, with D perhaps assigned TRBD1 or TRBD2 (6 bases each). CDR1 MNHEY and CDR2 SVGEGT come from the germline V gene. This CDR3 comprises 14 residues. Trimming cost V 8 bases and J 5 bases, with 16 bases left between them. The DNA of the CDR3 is TGTGCCAGCCTCGTTCTGGGGGGCCACAATGAGCAGTTCTTC. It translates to CASLVLGGHNEQFF.

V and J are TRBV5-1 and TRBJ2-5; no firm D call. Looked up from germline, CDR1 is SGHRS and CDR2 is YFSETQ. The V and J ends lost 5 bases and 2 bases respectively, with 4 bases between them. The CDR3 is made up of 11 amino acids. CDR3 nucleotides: TGCGCCAGCAGAGAACAAGAGACCCAGTACTTC. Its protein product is CASREQETQYF.

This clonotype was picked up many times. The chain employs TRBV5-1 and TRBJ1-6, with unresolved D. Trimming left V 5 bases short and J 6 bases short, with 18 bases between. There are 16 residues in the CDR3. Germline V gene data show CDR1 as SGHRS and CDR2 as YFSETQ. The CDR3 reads CASRVGPNAANSPLHF. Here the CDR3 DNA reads TGCGCCAGCAGAGTCGGGCCCAACGCTGCTAATTCACCCCTCCACTTT.

CDR3 coding DNA: TGTGCCAGCTCACCAGGTTCCCAAGGGGGGACAGATACGCAGTATTTT. It yields the protein CASSPGSQGGTDTQYF. The chain has TRBV18 and TRBJ2-3; D could derive from TRBD1 or TRBD2 (6 bases each). V gave up 2 bases and J gave up 3 bases, with 15 bases separating them. The CDR3 covers 16 residues. Germline V gene sequence: CDR1 KGHSH, CDR2 LQKENI.

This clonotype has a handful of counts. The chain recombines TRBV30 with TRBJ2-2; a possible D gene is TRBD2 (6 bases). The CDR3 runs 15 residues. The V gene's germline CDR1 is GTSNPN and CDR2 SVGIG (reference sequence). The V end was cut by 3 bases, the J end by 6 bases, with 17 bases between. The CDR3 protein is CAWRNPRGGAGELFF. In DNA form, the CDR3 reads TGTGCCTGGAGAAACCCGCGGGGCGGCGCCGGGGAGCTGTTTTTT.

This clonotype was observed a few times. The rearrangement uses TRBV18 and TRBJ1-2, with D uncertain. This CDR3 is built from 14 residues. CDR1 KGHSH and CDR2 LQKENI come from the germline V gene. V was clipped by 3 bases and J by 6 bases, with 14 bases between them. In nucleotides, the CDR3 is TGTGCCAGCTCACCCCTTTCCGGGATGCATGGCTACACCTTC. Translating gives CASSPLSGMHGYTF.

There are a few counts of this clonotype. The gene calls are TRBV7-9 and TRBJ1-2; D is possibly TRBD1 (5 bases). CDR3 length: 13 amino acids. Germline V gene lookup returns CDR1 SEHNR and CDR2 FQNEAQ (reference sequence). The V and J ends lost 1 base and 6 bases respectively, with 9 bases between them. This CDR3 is CASSLDAGDGYTF. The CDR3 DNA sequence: TGTGCCAGCAGCTTAGACGCGGGGGATGGCTACACCTTC.

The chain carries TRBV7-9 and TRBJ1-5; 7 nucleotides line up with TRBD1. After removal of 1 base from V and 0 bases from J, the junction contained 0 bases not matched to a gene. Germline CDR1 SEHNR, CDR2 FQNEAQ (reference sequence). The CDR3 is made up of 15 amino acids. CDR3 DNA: TGTGCCAGCAGCTTAGAGGGGGCTAGCAATCAGCCCCAGCATTTT. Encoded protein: CASSLEGASNQPQHF. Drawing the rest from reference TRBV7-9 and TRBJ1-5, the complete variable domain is DTGVSQNPRHKITKRGQNVTFRCDPISEHNRLYWYRQTLGQGPEFLTYFQNEAQLEKSRLLSDRFSAERPKGSFSTLEIQRTEQGDSAMYLCASSLEGASNQPQHFGDGTRLSIL.

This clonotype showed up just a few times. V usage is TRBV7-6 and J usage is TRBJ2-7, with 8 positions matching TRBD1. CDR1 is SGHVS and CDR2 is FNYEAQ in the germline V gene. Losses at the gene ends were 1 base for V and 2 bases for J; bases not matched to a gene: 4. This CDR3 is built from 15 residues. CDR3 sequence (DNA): TGTGCCAGCAGCTTAGGAGTGGACAGGGCCTACGAGCAGTACTTC. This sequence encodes CASSLGVDRAYEQYF.

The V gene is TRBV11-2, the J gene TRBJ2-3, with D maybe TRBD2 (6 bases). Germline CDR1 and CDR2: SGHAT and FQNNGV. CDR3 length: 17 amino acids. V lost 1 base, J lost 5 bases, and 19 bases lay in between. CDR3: CASSLGGPRGPLDTQYF. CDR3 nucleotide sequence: TGTGCCAGCAGCTTAGGTGGCCCGCGGGGACCTTTAGATACGCAGTATTTT.

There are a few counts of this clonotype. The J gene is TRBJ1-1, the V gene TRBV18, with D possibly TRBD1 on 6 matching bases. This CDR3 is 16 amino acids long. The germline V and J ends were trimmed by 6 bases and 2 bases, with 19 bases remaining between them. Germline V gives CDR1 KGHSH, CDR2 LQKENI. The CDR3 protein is CASSPNRGLTNTEAFF. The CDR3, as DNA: TGTGCCAGCTCCCCGAACCGGGGGCTTACAAACACTGAAGCTTTCTTT.

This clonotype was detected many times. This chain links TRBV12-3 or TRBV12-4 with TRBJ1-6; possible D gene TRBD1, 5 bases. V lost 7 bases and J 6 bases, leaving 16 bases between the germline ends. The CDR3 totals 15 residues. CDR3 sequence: CASKRREVFNSPLHF. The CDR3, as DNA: TGTGCCAGCAAACGCAGGGAAGTGTTTAATTCACCCCTCCACTTT.

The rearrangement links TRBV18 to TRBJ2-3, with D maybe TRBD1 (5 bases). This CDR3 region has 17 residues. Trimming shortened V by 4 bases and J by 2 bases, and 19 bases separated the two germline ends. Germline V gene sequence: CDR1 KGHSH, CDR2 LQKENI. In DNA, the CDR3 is TGTGCCAGCTCACATTCGGAACAGGCTATCTCCACAGATACGCAGTATTTT. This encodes CASSHSEQAISTDTQYF.

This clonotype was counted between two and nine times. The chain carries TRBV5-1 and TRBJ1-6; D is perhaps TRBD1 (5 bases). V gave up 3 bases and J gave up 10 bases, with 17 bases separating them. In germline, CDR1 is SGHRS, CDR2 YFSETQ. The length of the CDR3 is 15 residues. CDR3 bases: TGCGCCAGCAGCTGGACCCAGCAGGGTCAATCACCCCTCCACTTT. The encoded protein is CASSWTQQGQSPLHF. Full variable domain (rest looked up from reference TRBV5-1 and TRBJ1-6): KAGVTQTPRYLIKTRGQQVTLSCSPISGHRSVSWYQQTPGQGLQFLFEYFSETQRNKGNFPGRFSGRQFSNSRSEMNVSTLELGDSALYLCASSWTQQGQSPLHFGNGTRLTVT.

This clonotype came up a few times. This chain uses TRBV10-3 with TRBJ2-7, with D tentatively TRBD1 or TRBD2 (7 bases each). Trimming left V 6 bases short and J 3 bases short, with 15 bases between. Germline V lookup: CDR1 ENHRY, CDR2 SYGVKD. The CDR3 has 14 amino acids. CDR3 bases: TGTGCCATCAGGAGGGAGGGGGCGATCTACGAGCAGTACGTC. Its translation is CAIRREGAIYEQYV.

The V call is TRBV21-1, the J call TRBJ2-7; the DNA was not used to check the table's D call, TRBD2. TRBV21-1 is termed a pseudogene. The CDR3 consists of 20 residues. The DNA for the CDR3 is TGTGCCAGCAGCAAAGGGGACCCGGGACTAGCGGGGGGGAGCTCCTACGAGCAGTACGTC. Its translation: CASSKGDPGLAGGSSYEQYV.

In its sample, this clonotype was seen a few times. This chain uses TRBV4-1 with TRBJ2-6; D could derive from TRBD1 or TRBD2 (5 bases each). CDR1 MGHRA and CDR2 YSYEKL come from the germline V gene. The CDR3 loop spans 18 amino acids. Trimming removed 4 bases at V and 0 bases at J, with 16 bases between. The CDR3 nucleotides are TGCGCCAGCAGCCGGAAGCCGGGACGGGTCTCTGGGGCCAACGTCCTGACTTTC. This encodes CASSRKPGRVSGANVLTF.

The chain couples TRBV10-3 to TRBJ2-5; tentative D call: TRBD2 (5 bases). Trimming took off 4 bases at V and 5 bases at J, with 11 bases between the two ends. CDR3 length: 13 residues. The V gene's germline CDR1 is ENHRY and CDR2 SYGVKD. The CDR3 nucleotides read TGTGCCATCAGTGGAGGGAGTCAGGAGACCCAGTACTTC. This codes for CAISGGSQETQYF.